The clone carrying this T cell receptor (beta chain) was observed a few times. Its matching antigen is unknown. The CDR3 totals 15 residues. Germline CDR1 and CDR2: SGHRS and YFSETQ. V shed 5 bases and J shed 1 base, with 15 bases lying between them. Libraries were prepared by immunoSEQ multiplex PCR; TCRdb keeps only in-frame clonotypes and omits some of them. Here the sample spans some 32,000 clones, approximately 74% being singletons. This sample is part of a study of STAT5B mutations in CD4+ large granular lymphocyte leukemia. Study-level points and caveats: CD4-sorted patient repertoires seemed more clonal than healthy CD4+ repertoires. Top patient clones used TRBV06 genes more often: 8/27 versus 2/35 in controls.

The rearrangement uses TRBV5-1 and TRBJ1-1, with D uncertain. The clonotype originates from a human donor in good health. The specimen was CD4+ T cells from blood buffy coats. The CDR3 nucleotides read TGCGCCAGCAGTTCGGGAGCAGCCGCGAACACTGAAGCTTTCTTT. Amino acid sequence: CASSSGAAANTEAFF.